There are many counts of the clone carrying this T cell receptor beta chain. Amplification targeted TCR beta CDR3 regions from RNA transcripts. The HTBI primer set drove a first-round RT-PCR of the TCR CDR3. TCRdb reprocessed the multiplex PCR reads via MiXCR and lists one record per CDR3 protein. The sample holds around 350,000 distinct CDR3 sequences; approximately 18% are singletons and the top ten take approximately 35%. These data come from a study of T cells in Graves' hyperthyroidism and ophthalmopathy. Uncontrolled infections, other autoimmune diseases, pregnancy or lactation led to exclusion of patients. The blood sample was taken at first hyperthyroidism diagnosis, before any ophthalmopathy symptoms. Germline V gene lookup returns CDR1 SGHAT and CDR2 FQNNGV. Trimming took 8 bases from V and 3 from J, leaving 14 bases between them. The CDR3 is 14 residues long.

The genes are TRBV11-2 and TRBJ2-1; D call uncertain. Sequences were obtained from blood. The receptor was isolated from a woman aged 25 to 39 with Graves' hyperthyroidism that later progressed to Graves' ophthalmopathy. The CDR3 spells CASVLGGIYNEQFF. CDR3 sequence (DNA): TGTGCCAGCGTACTCGGCGGAATCTACAATGAGCAGTTCTTC.